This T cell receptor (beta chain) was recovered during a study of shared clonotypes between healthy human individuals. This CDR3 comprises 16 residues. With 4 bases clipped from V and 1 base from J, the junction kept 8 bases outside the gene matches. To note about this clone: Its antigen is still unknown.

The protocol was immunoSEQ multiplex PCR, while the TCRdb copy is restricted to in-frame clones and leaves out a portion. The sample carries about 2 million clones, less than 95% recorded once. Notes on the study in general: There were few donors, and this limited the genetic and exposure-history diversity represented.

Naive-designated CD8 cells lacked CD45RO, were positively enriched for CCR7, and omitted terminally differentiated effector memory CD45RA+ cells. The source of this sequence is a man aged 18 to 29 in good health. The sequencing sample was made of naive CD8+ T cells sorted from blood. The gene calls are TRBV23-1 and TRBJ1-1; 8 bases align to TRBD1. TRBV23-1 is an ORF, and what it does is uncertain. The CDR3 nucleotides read TGCGCCAGCAGTCCCACGCTGACAGGGGAGAACACTGAAGCTTTCTTT. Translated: CASSPTLTGENTEAFF.